A single T cell receptor (beta chain) is shown here with its context. Its recognized antigen is unknown. The record originates from a study of cytomegalovirus exposure and HLA in healthy donors listed by TCRdb under 2017. With respect to the entire study: In an earlier analysis of 587 of the donors, approximately 300 Gb of sequence data and 100 million or so unique TCR beta sequences from 180 million or so T cells were reported. An early release covering 550 to 650 HLA-typed donors comprised about 290 gigabases of sequencing data and tens of millions of unique TCR sequences. Of the 350 to 400 genotyped donors, approximately 83% fell in the genetic ancestry cluster associated with self-reported Caucasian donors. The aim of the study was to test whether cataloging public T cell receptors could identify signatures of past pathogen exposure. Using immunosequencing, the study profiled T cell repertoires from 500 to 800 subjects and related those repertoires to cytomegalovirus serostatus. A separate validation cohort of roughly 110 different subjects was used in addition to the approximately 640-subject first cohort. High-throughput TCR immunosequencing, statistical association of individual TCRs with disease status, and machine learning were combined to predict cytomegalovirus infection status. A later analysis re-analyzed previously published TCR beta repertoires from 666 donors and added high-resolution HLA genotyping to study TCR occurrence patterns. Rather than using new phenotypic data, the later analysis identified candidate immune exposures from TCR beta sequences and from how often those sequences occurred across donors. In an earlier analysis of a few hundred of the donors, high-throughput TCR beta sequencing was used to judge whether each TCR beta V gene segment behaved as functional or pseudogenic. Alongside the repertoire data, information on donor age, sex, ethnicity and CMV serostatus was compiled. A later genetic analysis took genome-wide SNP genotypes for about 65% of the 666 donors and used that subset as a discovery cohort. All discovery cohort repertoires had been generated using a single sequencing platform. HLA typing covered class I and class II loci at four-digit resolution. The number of typed donors differed by locus: about 629-640 for A, B, C, DRB1 and DQB1; 500 to 550 for DQA1; some 590 for DPA1; and around 470 for DPB1. Five DR-DQ haplotypes were handled as single units for association and clustering because linkage in the cohort was strong. On average, roughly 250,000 unique TCR beta nucleotide sequences were sequenced per donor among roughly 430 genotyped donors of the cohort, with roughly 19% of those sequences being non-productive. Study-wide conclusions, independent of this receptor: The classifier was reported to diagnose cytomegalovirus status with high specificity and sensitivity in both the original cohort and the validation cohort. The 87-base-pair reads could not distinguish some IMGT-functional V segments, including TRBV6-2 and TRBV6-3, so those segments were excluded. In vitro tests confirmed that a few of the cytomegalovirus-associated TCR beta chains recognize cytomegalovirus antigens. A further reported finding was that TCR beta sequences accurately predicted the HLA-A and HLA-B alleles for most subjects in the first cohort. In this cohort, only TCR beta chains were sequenced, and detectable features were limited by the absence of alpha or paired-chain data. While some public TCRs were present in many individuals, most TCR sequences turned up only very rarely across donors. According to a later analysis, parvovirus B19, influenza, CMV and Epstein-Barr virus appeared linked to several top co-occurrence clusters. According to the authors, the approach could potentially be generalized to other disease states and immunological phenotypes. At a false discovery rate of 0.05, a later analysis linked fewer than 20,000 TCR beta sequences to specific HLA alleles. A later analysis found that most CMV-associated TCR beta chains appeared HLA-restricted, with HLA associations seemingly driven largely by CMV exposure. Because HLA typing was missing for some donors at each locus, association tests included only the typed subset. CMV serostatus was the only immune exposure information available for the cohort. In an earlier analysis of approximately 590 of the donors, most TCR beta V segments were observed in productive rearrangements about 87% or about 30% of the time, broadly matching IMGT annotations. When HLA alleles, especially DR and DQ, strongly co-occurred, attributing TCR associations to individual alleles was difficult. The presence/absence analyses assumed that sequencing depth was roughly uniform across donors, and that assumption may not be true. A later genetic analysis associated a missense DCLRE1C variant with V-gene and J-gene trimming of TCR beta chains, and an independent cohort replicated the association. Correlated functional status among segregating V segments might be attributable to linkage disequilibrium, but an unknown experimental factor could not be ruled out. Because counts were too low, roughly 16 rarely observed V segments, including chromosome 9 orphons, were left out of the earlier analysis of approximately 500 of the donors. Compared with the approximately 670-donor mean, donors in an Asian-associated ancestry cluster had fewer N-insertions in productive TCRs, according to a later genetic analysis. A cluster of highly shared sequence variants was judged likely to represent a technical artifact of the sequencing pipeline. In a later analysis, HLA-associated TCR beta chains were found to be more clonally expanded and to have lower generation probabilities than equally common non-associated chains. A later analysis found that TCR association rates varied across HLA loci, with DRB1 alleles showing the most associated TCRs and HLA-C alleles the fewest. The study gave a list of 150 to 200 TCR beta chains associated with cytomegalovirus.

The V end gives up 5 bases and the J end 1 base, leaving 12 bases in the junction not matched to a gene. According to the germline V gene (reference sequence), CDR1 reads SEHNR and CDR2 reads FQNEAQ. The CDR3 has 18 amino acids, counting the end cysteine and phenylalanine. Only CDR3 DNA is held: 54 bases, read in frame from base 1. The library was made by the immunoSEQ multiplex PCR assay. For the multiplex PCR, a mixture combining 60 forward primers for TCR Vbeta segments and 13 reverse primers for TCR Jbeta segments was used. The CDR3 region of rearranged TCR beta genes was amplified from genomic DNA with a multiplex PCR assay. On the Illumina HiSeq System, the amplified TCR beta libraries were sequenced as 87-base-pair reads. From the authors' description of their analysis: Across the roughly 640 repertoires, a later analysis counted 60 million to 90 million unique TCR beta chains, roughly 11 million of which were shared by at least two donors. To remove PCR and sequencing errors, raw reads were error-corrected and collapsed into unique sequences using a nearest-neighbor algorithm that merged closely related sequences. To assign V, D and J gene segments, CDR3 sequences were aligned to IMGT reference sequences. For a sequence to be retained, a match of at least six nucleotides to both a V gene segment and a J gene segment was required. Rearrangements were classified as productive when the CDR3 lacked stop codons and remained in frame with V and J, and all other rearrangements were classified as non-productive. CDR3 was defined by IMGT convention, running from the second conserved V-encoded cysteine to the conserved J-encoded phenylalanine. The earlier analysis of about 590 of the donors excluded sequences that lacked an unambiguous match to a single V gene segment. In an earlier analysis of roughly 500 of the donors, V segments were called functional above 56.7% productive rearrangements and were called segregating when the between-donor standard deviation exceeded 5%. To diagnose cytomegalovirus status from the catalog of TCR beta chain sequences, a statistical classification framework was built. In a later analysis, TCR nucleotide sequences were compared against IMGT/GENE-DB human TR gene sequences so that V and J genes could be assigned. A later analysis assigned CDR3 sequences and most-parsimonious VDJ recombination scenarios with the TCRdist pipeline. In a later analysis, every TCR beta chain was defined by the combination of its CDR3 amino acid sequence and its V-gene family, and reads without a unique V-gene family were dropped. A later analysis removed several hundred highly shared, low-generation-probability nucleotide sequences to deal with suspected cross-contamination and a sequencing artifact. In a later analysis, a clonal expansion index for each public chain was calculated from normalized within-repertoire ranks of inferred template counts. In a later analysis, generation probabilities were computed using a VDJ recombination model fitted to out-of-frame rearrangements, and the results were checked against IGoR. Hypergeometric tests were used in a later analysis to score TCR-TCR, TCR-HLA and TCR-CMV co-occurrence, with a repertoire-size bias correction applied to the TCR pairs. A later analysis estimated false discovery rates by permuting HLA or CMV assignments 20 times. A later analysis grouped co-occurring TCRs with DBSCAN, adding TCRdist sequence similarity when clustering within HLA-allele-positive subsets. Repertoires with fewer than 30,000 or more than 120,000 public chains were left out of co-occurrence clustering, as were five repertoires with anomalous nucleotide sharing. This immuneACCESS table, as held by TCRdb, lists in-frame sequences with V and J called but not all clones. Of the missing ones, under half trace to an unresolved V gene in checked studies; the others have no known cause. V and J calls and clone size are copied from that table; D and trimming were computed from the DNA. The sample table records 130,000 to 150,000 clones. Approximately 2.4% of the sample goes to the ten largest clones.

The cohort was made up of approximately 670 healthy bone marrow donors. At the time of sampling, all cohort members were nominally healthy, though unrecorded immune exposures were likely present. The donor tested CMV seronegative and was one of the 352 seronegative cohort members. Every donor gave a peripheral blood sample, and the peripheral blood mononuclear cells from that sample were used for TCR beta sequencing. Genomic DNA was extracted from the blood cell samples with the Qiagen DNeasy Blood Extraction Kit. This TCR came from a man aged 35-49 years in good health and CMV-seronegative. The source material was PBMCs. The chain was built from TRBV7-9 and TRBJ2-2; 8 junctional bases match TRBD2. This receptor carries the CDR3 CASSPRSILAGNTGELFF. In nucleotides, the sequence is TGTGCCAGCAGCCCCCGTAGTATTCTAGCGGGGAACACCGGGGAGCTGTTTTTT. Reference TRBV7-9 and TRBJ2-2 genes cover what lies past the CDR3, so the full variable domain is DTGVSQNPRHKITKRGQNVTFRCDPISEHNRLYWYRQTLGQGPEFLTYFQNEAQLEKSRLLSDRFSAERPKGSFSTLEIQRTEQGDSAMYLCASSPRSILAGNTGELFFGEGSRLTVL.